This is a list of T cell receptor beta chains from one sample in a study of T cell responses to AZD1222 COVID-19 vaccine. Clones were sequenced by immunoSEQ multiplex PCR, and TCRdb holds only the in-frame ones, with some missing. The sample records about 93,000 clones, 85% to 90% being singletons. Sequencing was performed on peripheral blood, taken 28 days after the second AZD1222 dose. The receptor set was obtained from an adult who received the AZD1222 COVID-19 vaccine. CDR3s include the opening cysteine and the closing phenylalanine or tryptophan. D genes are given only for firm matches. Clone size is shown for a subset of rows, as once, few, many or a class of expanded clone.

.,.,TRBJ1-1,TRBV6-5,CASVGSTRKAFF,TGTGCCAGCGTTGGGTCGACCAGGAAAGCTTTCTTT
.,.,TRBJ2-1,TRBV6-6,CASSHRGTAYNEQFF,TGTGCCAGCAGTCACCGGGGTACAGCCTACAATGAGCAGTTCTTC
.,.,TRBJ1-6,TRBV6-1,CASSEAAGDPNSPLHF,TGTGCCAGCAGTGAAGCAGCAGGCGACCCCAATTCACCCCTCCACTTT
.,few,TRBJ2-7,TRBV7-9,CASSLARSSYEQYF,TGTGCCAGCAGCTTAGCGAGGAGCTCCTACGAGCAGTACTTC
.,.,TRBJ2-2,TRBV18,CASSPQGVGRWSTGELFF,TGTGCCAGCTCACCACAAGGAGTGGGACGTTGGAGCACCGGGGAGCTGTTTTTT
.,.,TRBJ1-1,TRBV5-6,CASSLGIGVNTEAFF,TGTGCCAGCAGCTTAGGAATAGGAGTGAACACTGAAGCTTTCTTT
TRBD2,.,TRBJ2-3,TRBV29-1,CSVASGGLRTQYF,TGCAGCGTTGCCAGCGGGGGATTGAGAACGCAGTATTTT
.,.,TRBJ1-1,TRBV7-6,CASSFGLGRGTEAFF,TGTGCCAGCAGCTTTGGTTTAGGAAGGGGTACTGAAGCTTTCTTT
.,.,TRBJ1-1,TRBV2,CASSGQTVEAFF,TGTGCCAGCTCGGGACAAACGGTTGAAGCTTTCTTT
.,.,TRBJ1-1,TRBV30,CAWSVHGNTEAFF,TGTGCCTGGAGTGTCCACGGGAACACTGAAGCTTTCTTT
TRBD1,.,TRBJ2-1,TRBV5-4,CASSFGQGWDEQFF,TGTGCCAGCAGCTTTGGACAGGGGTGGGATGAGCAGTTCTTC
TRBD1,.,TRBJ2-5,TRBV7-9,CASSPRTGQETQYF,TGTGCCAGCAGCCCTAGGACAGGGCAAGAGACCCAGTACTTC
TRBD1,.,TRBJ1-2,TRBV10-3,CAISGEGQPRNYGYTF,TGTGCCATCAGTGGCGAGGGACAGCCACGTAACTATGGCTACACCTTC
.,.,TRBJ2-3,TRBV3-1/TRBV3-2,CASSHTDTQYF,TGTGCCAGCAGCCACACAGATACGCAGTATTTT
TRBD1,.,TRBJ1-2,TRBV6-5,CASSRQGLYGYTF,TGTGCCAGCAGCCGACAGGGCCTCTATGGCTACACCTTC
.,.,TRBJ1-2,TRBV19,CASSIQPHSEDGEGYTF,TGTGCCAGTAGTATACAGCCACATTCGGAAGACGGCGAGGGCTACACCTTC
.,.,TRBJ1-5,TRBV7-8,CASSLVKGSYNQPQHF,TGTGCCAGCAGCTTAGTGAAGGGCAGCTACAATCAGCCCCAGCATTTT
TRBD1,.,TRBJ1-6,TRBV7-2,CASSFLPGTGSNSPLHF,TGTGCCAGCAGCTTCCTCCCCGGGACAGGGTCAAATTCACCCCTCCACTTT
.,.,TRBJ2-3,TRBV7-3,CASSLGGGPPDTQYF,TGTGCCAGCAGCTTAGGGGGGGGCCCCCCAGATACGCAGTATTTT
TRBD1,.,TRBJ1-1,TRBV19,CASSIATGEANTEAFF,TGTGCCAGTAGTATTGCGACAGGGGAGGCTAACACTGAAGCTTTCTTT
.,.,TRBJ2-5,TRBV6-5,CASTPPRGETQYF,TGTGCCAGCACCCCCCCCAGGGGAGAGACCCAGTACTTC
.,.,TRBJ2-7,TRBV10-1,CASSEPPQGNYEQYF,TGCGCCAGCAGTGAGCCCCCCCAGGGGAACTACGAGCAGTACTTC
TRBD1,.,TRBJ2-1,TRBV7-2,CASSGPGQGVWQFF,TGTGCCAGCAGCGGACCGGGACAGGGGGTCTGGCAGTTCTTC
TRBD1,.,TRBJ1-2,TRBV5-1,CASSLSDRDGGYTF,TGCGCCAGCAGCTTATCCGACAGGGACGGGGGCTACACCTTC
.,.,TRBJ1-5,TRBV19,CASSVTGTYSNQPQHF,TGTGCCAGTAGTGTCACCGGGACTTATAGCAATCAGCCCCAGCATTTT
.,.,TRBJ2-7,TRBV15,CATSRDQGSYEQYF,TGTGCCACCAGCAGAGATCAGGGATCCTACGAGCAGTACTTC
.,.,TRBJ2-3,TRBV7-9,CASSPQGTPDTQYF,TGTGCCAGCAGCCCTCAGGGTACACCAGATACGCAGTATTTT
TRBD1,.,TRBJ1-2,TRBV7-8,CASSLADSGTAYGYTF,TGTGCCAGCAGCTTAGCCGACTCGGGGACAGCCTATGGCTACACCTTC
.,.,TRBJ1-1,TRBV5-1,CASSSQGGHTEAFF,TGCGCCAGCAGCTCACAGGGAGGGCACACTGAAGCTTTCTTT
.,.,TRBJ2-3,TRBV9,CASSVGAGRLGDTQYF,TGTGCCAGCAGCGTAGGGGCAGGGAGGTTGGGTGATACGCAGTATTTT
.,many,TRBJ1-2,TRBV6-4,CASSDGREGYGYTF,TGTGCCAGCAGTGACGGCAGGGAGGGCTATGGCTACACCTTC
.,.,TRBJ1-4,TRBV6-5,CASEGEGATNEKLFF,TGTGCCAGCGAGGGAGAGGGTGCAACTAATGAAAAACTGTTTTTT
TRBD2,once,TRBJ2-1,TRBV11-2,CASSLGGSSYNEQFF,TGTGCCAGCAGCTTGGGCGGGAGCTCCTACAATGAGCAGTTCTTC
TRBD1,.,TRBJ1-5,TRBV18,CASSLTGNGNQPQHF,TGTGCCAGCTCCTTGACAGGGAACGGCAATCAGCCCCAGCATTTT
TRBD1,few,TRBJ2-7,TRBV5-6,CASSSRDSLSYEQYF,TGTGCCAGCAGCTCCCGGGACAGCCTTTCCTACGAGCAGTACTTC
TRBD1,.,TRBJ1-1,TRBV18,CASSPRGPNVNTEAFF,TGTGCCAGCTCACCGAGGGGGCCAAACGTGAACACTGAAGCTTTCTTT
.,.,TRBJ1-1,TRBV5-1,CASSPKPRGTEAFF,TGCGCCAGCAGTCCTAAACCCAGGGGCACTGAAGCTTTCTTT
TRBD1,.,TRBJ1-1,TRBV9,CASSALRTGGRDTEAFF,TGTGCCAGCAGCGCCTTAAGGACAGGGGGGCGGGACACTGAAGCTTTCTTT
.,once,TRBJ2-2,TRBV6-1,CASSVTYPANTGELFF,TGTGCCAGCAGTGTTACCTATCCTGCGAACACCGGGGAGCTGTTTTTT
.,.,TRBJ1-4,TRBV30,CAWSVVGMSNEKLFF,TGTGCCTGGAGTGTAGTCGGCATGTCAAATGAAAAACTGTTTTTT